One TCR beta chain is described in this entry. Other nucleotide sequences from this sample produce the same CDR3. This CDR3 is built from 13 residues. CDR1 is SNHLY and CDR2 is FYNNEI in the germline V gene. Trimming took 4 bases from V and 3 from J; bases not matched to a gene: 1. This specimen belongs to a study of cytomegalovirus exposure and HLA in healthy donors. PCR was performed using 60 Vbeta and 13 Jbeta primers. Assay: immunoSEQ multiplex PCR; the TCRdb copy retains only in-frame clones and omits some. Of 100,000 to 150,000 clones in the sample, roughly 83% were seen once. The chain recombines TRBV2 with TRBJ2-7, with 9 nucleotides matching TRBD1. The sequence was collected from a man between 18 and 35 years old in good health and CMV-seropositive. Sequencing was performed on PBMCs. CDR3 sequence reads: CASSGQGGYEQYF. The CDR3 DNA reads as TGTGCCAGCAGTGGACAGGGGGGCTACGAGCAGTACTTC.